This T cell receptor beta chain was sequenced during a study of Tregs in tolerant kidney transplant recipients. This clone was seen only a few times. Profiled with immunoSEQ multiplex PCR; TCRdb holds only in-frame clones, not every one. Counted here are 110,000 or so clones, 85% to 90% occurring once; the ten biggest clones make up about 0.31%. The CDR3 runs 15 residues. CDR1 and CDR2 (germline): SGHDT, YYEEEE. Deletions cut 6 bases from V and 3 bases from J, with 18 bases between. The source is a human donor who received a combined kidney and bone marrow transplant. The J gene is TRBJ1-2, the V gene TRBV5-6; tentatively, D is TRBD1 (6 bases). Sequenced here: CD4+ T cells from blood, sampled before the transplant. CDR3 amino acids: CASTPQGRGYYGYTF. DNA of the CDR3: TGTGCCAGCACCCCACAGGGTCGGGGCTACTATGGCTACACCTTC.